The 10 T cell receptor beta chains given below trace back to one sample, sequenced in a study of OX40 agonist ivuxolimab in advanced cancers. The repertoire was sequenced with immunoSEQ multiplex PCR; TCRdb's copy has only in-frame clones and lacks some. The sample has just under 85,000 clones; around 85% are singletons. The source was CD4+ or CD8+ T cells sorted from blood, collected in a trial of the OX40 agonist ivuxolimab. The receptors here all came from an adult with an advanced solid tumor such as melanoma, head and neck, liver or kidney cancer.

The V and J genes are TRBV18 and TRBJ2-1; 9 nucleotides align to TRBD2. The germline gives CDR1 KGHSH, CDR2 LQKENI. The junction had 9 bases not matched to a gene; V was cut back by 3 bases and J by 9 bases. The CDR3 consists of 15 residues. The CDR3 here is CASSPRTSERGEQFF. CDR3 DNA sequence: TGTGCCAGCTCACCGCGGACTAGCGAGAGGGGTGAGCAGTTCTTC.

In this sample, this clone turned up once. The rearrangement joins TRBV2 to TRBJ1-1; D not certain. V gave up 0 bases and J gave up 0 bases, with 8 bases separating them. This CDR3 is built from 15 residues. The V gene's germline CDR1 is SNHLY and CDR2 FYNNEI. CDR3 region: CASSEAGRVNTEAFF. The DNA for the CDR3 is TGTGCCAGCAGTGAAGCGGGGAGAGTGAACACTGAAGCTTTCTTT.

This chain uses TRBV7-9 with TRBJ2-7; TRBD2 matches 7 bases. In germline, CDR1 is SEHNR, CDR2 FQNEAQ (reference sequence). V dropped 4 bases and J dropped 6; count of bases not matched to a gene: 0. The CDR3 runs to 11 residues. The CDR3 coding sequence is TGTGCCAGCAGCTGGGGGGGCGAGCAGTACTTC. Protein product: CASSWGGEQYF.

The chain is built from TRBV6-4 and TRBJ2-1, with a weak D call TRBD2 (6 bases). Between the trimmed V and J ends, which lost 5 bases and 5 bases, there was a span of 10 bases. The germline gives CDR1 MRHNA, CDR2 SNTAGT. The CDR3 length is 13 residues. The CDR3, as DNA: TGTGCCAGCAGTCGTCTAGCGAACAATGAGCAGTTCTTC. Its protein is CASSRLANNEQFF.

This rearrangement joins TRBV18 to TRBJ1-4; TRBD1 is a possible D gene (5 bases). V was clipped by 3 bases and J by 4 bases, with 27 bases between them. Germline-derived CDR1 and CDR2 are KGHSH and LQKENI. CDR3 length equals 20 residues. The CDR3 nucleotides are TGTGCCAGCTCACCCAGTCGGCACACAGGCGCCCGGTTGGGTAATGAAAAACTGTTTTTT. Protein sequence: CASSPSRHTGARLGNEKLFF.

The DNA for the CDR3 is TGTGCCAGCAGTTGGGAGTTTTCGTCTTTGGTCTATGAGCAGTTCTTC. It translates to CASSWEFSSLVYEQFF. V and J are TRBV6-5 and TRBJ2-1, with D possibly TRBD2 on 5 matching bases. Germline CDR1 and CDR2: MNHEY and SVGAGI. The CDR3 consists of 16 residues. The V and J ends lost 4 bases and 8 bases respectively, with 21 bases between them.

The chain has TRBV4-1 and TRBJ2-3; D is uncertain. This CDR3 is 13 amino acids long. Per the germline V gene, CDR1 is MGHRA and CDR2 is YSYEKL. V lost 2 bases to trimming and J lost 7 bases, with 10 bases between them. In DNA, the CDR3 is TGCGCCAGCAGCCAAACCGGAGTAAATACGCAGTATTTT. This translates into CASSQTGVNTQYF.

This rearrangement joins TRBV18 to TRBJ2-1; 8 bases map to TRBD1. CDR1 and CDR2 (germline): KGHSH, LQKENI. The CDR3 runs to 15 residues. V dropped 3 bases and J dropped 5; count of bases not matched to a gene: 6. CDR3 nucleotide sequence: TGTGCCAGCTCACCCCAGGGGGCGGGTAACAATGAGCAGTTCTTC. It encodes CASSPQGAGNNEQFF.

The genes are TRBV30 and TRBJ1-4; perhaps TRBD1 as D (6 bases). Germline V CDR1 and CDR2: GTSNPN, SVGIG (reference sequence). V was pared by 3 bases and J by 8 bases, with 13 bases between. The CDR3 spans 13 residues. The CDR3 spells CAWSPGGWEKLFF. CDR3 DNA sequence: TGTGCCTGGAGCCCTGGGGGCTGGGAAAAACTGTTTTTT.

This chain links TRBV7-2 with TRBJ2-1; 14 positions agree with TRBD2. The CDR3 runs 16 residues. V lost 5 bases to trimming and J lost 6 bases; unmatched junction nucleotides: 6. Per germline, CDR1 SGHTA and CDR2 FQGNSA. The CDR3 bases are TGTGCCAGCAGCGGACCGGGACTAGCGGGAGTCAATGAGCAGTTCTTC. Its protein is CASSGPGLAGVNEQFF.